The rows below give T cell receptor beta chains drawn from one sample of a study of cytomegalovirus exposure and HLA in healthy donors. TCRdb keeps only in-frame clones here, not all; method: immunoSEQ multiplex PCR. The sample holds about 240,000 clones, roughly 86% seen once. Input material: PBMCs. The receptors were gathered from a woman aged 25 to 39 in good health and CMV-seropositive. CDR3s include the opening cysteine and the closing phenylalanine or tryptophan. The order of the fields is J gene, D gene, V gene, clone size, CDR3 DNA, CDR3 protein. The D gene is left open where the match is weak. The size of a clone is reported for some rows only, either as once, few or many, or as a class for expanded clones.

TRBJ2-2	.	TRBV18	.	TGTGCCAGCTCTCTCGGACAGTACACCGGGGAGCTGTTTTTT	CASSLGQYTGELFF
TRBJ2-1	TRBD2	TRBV28	.	TGTGCCAGCAGCTCTAGCGGGAGTGTTCGTTATGAGCAGTTCTTC	CASSSSGSVRYEQFF
TRBJ2-7	.	TRBV28	once	TGTGCCAGTGCGGGAACCTACGAGCAGTACTTC	CASAGTYEQYF
TRBJ2-3	TRBD2	TRBV7-2	.	TGTGCCAGCAGCTTAGGGCGTTCTAGCGGGAGTGGAGATACGCAGTATTTT	CASSLGRSSGSGDTQYF
TRBJ1-3	.	TRBV18	.	TGTGCCAGCTCACCCACCCGGGAGGGCCGGCGCGGAAACACCATATATTTT	CASSPTREGRRGNTIYF
TRBJ2-5	.	TRBV30	.	TGTGCCTGGAGTGTATCGTTAGCCGAGACCCAGTACTTC	CAWSVSLAETQYF
TRBJ2-3	.	TRBV11-3	.	TGTGCCAGCAGCTTGAGGGAGGGGGGAGATACGCAGTATTTT	CASSLREGGDTQYF
TRBJ2-1	TRBD2	TRBV27	once	TGTGCCAGCAGTTCAGAGACGGGACTAGCGGGGGGCCTGAGCTCCTACAATGAGCAGTTCTTC	CASSSETGLAGGLSSYNEQFF
TRBJ1-1	.	TRBV28	.	TGTGCCAGCAGTTTCGGGGGAGGTACTGAAGCTTTCTTT	CASSFGGGTEAFF
TRBJ2-7	TRBD2	TRBV5-1	.	TGCGCCAGCAGCTTGGTTAGCGGGAGCTATAGCTCCTACGAGCAGTACTTC	CASSLVSGSYSSYEQYF
TRBJ2-2	TRBD2	TRBV4-1	.	TGCGCCAGCAGCCAGGGGGGGGTGACTCAACTCGCGAACACCGGGGAGCTGTTTTTT	CASSQGGVTQLANTGELFF
TRBJ2-5	TRBD2	TRBV10-3	few	TGTGCCATCAGTGTGTCTAGCGGGCCCCAAGAGACCCAGTACTTC	CAISVSSGPQETQYF
TRBJ2-5	.	TRBV10-3	once	TGTGCCATCAGTGAGGCAATCGCGTTGGAAGAGACCCAGTACTTC	CAISEAIALEETQYF
TRBJ2-7	TRBD2	TRBV9	.	TGTGCCAGCAGCGTAGGACTAGCGGGAACCTACGAGCAGTACTTC	CASSVGLAGTYEQYF
TRBJ2-7	TRBD1	TRBV11-2	.	TGTGCCAGCAGCCCGGACAGGGCCTACGAGCAGTACTTC	CASSPDRAYEQYF
TRBJ2-3	.	TRBV6-6	.	TGTGCCAGCAGTTATCAGGGAGGTTCCACAGATACGCAGTATTTT	CASSYQGGSTDTQYF
TRBJ2-5	TRBD2	TRBV5-1	few	TGCGCCAGCAGCTTGACTAGCGGGAGTAGAGAGACCCAGTACTTC	CASSLTSGSRETQYF
TRBJ1-3	TRBD1	TRBV30	once	TGTGCCTGGAGTATACAGGGGGTCGGAAACACCATATATTTT	CAWSIQGVGNTIYF
TRBJ2-1	.	TRBV19	.	TGTGCCAGTAGTATAGACTACTACGCTAGGGAGCAGTTCTTC	CASSIDYYAREQFF
TRBJ2-7	TRBD2	TRBV11-2	.	TGTGCCAGCAGCTTAGATCTTACCAGCGGGAACGAGCAGTACTTC	CASSLDLTSGNEQYF
TRBJ1-1	.	TRBV7-2	.	TGTGCCAGCAGCTTCCCCCGGAGCAGCGTTTCCACTGAAGCTTTCTTT	CASSFPRSSVSTEAFF
TRBJ1-2	.	TRBV19	.	TGTGCCAGTAGTCCCACCCTAGACAGAAGCTATGGCTACACCTTC	CASSPTLDRSYGYTF
TRBJ2-1	.	TRBV5-1	.	TGCGCCAGCAGCTTGTCCCGCGGTCTGGATGAGCAGTTCTTC	CASSLSRGLDEQFF
TRBJ2-7	.	TRBV19	.	TGTGCCAGTAGTATCCAGGTAACTTACGAGCAGTACTTC	CASSIQVTYEQYF
TRBJ1-1	.	TRBV27	.	TGTGCCAGCAGTTTACGATTAACAGGGACCCTGAACACTGAAGCTTTCTTT	CASSLRLTGTLNTEAFF
TRBJ2-5	.	TRBV21-1	once	TGTGCCAGCAGCACTCTGCGGCCGGGACAGGGTAATCAAGAGACCCAGTACTTC	CASSTLRPGQGNQETQYF
TRBJ1-1	.	TRBV10-3	.	TGTGCCATCAGCCCGGGACTAACGGCTTTCTTT	CAISPGLTAFF
TRBJ1-2	TRBD1	TRBV7-9	.	TGTGCCAGCAGTTTTAAAGGACAGGGTCGGGGCTACACCTTC	CASSFKGQGRGYTF
TRBJ2-2	TRBD2	TRBV4-2	many	TGTGCCAGCAGCCCCCTAGCGGGAGATTCCGGGGAGCTGTTTTTT	CASSPLAGDSGELFF
TRBJ2-1	.	TRBV30	.	TGTGCCTGGAGTGCCGGCCCCCAGGAGTTCTTC	CAWSAGPQEFF
TRBJ2-7	.	TRBV5-8	.	TGTGCCAGCAGCTTGACTAGCCAGCGCCCTATCTCCTACGAGCAGTACTTC	CASSLTSQRPISYEQYF
TRBJ2-7	TRBD1	TRBV5-4	.	TGTGCCAGCAGCTTGGGACTGGGACAGGGGGGCGAGCAGTACTTC	CASSLGLGQGGEQYF
TRBJ2-1	.	TRBV19	.	TGTGCCAGTAGTATCTCGAGCTCCTACAATGAGCAGTTCTTC	CASSISSSYNEQFF
TRBJ2-1	TRBD2	TRBV6-5	.	TGTGCCAGCAGTTACTCCCAGGGGACTAGCGGTGAGCAGTTCTTC	CASSYSQGTSGEQFF
TRBJ2-6	TRBD1	TRBV7-3	.	TGTGCCAGCAGCCAAACGGGACAGGGGGCGTACGCAGGGGCCAACGTCCTGACTTTC	CASSQTGQGAYAGANVLTF
TRBJ1-2	.	TRBV9	.	TGTGCCAGCAGCCCGGGGGTCTATGGCTACACCTTC	CASSPGVYGYTF
TRBJ1-1	.	TRBV6-1	.	TGTGCCAGCAGTACCGGACCCCGGGGGGCCACTGAAGCTTTCTTT	CASSTGPRGATEAFF
TRBJ2-7	TRBD1	TRBV27	.	TGTGCCAGCAGTTTATCACTAGGGCAGGGGGCCTCCTACGAGCAGTACTTC	CASSLSLGQGASYEQYF
TRBJ1-3	.	TRBV5-1	.	TGCGCCAGCAGCTTGGACAGTGGCTCTGGAAACACCATATATTTT	CASSLDSGSGNTIYF
TRBJ2-1	.	TRBV5-4	.	TGTGCCAGCAGCGAGACTAGGTTCTCTACAGGTGAGCAGTTCTTC	CASSETRFSTGEQFF
TRBJ1-1	.	TRBV19	.	TGTGCCAGTAGTATCGGGGGTGAAGCTTTCTTT	CASSIGGEAFF
TRBJ1-5	TRBD1	TRBV30	.	TGTGCCTGGAGTAACAGGGGGGGTTTGGGCAATCAGCCCCAGCATTTT	CAWSNRGGLGNQPQHF
TRBJ1-5	.	TRBV7-3	.	TGTGCCAGCAGCTTAACGGGAGGGGACGGGCAGCCCCAGCATTTT	CASSLTGGDGQPQHF
TRBJ2-2	.	TRBV4-2	.	TGTGCCAGCAGCCAAGGACTCTCTAGTGTTACCGGGGAGCTGTTTTTT	CASSQGLSSVTGELFF
TRBJ2-1	.	TRBV5-1	.	TGCGCCAGCAGCAATACCGGGGAGAACTACAATGAGCAGTTCTTC	CASSNTGENYNEQFF
TRBJ2-1	.	TRBV5-1	.	TGCGCCAGCAGCTCAGATGGCGGGGATGAGCAGTTCTTC	CASSSDGGDEQFF
TRBJ1-5	.	TRBV28	.	TGTGCCAGCAGTTTAAGCGGGGGGGGGAATCAGCCCCAGCATTTT	CASSLSGGGNQPQHF
TRBJ2-7	TRBD2	TRBV2	.	TGTGCCAGCAGTGAAAGACTAGCGAACTTCTACGAGCAGTACTTC	CASSERLANFYEQYF
TRBJ2-7	.	TRBV30	.	TGTGCCTGGACCTTAGCAGGGGTTTTCTCCTACGAGCAGTACTTC	CAWTLAGVFSYEQYF
TRBJ1-5	.	TRBV6-5	.	TGTGCCAGCGGTCAGGGTGTAGGTCAGCCCCAGCATTTT	CASGQGVGQPQHF
TRBJ2-5	TRBD2	TRBV28	.	TGTGCCAGCAGTTTCAGGCGGGAGTTCCTGGAGACCCAGTACTTC	CASSFRREFLETQYF
TRBJ2-3	TRBD1	TRBV5-1	.	TGCGCCAGCAGCTCGGGACAGTACACAGATACGCAGTATTTT	CASSSGQYTDTQYF
TRBJ1-2	TRBD1	TRBV5-4	.	TGTGCCAGCAGGTTTGACAGGGCTAACTATGGCTACACCTTC	CASRFDRANYGYTF
TRBJ2-7	TRBD2	TRBV11-2	.	TGTGCCAGCAGCTTACGTCTAGCGGAATACGAGCAGTACTTC	CASSLRLAEYEQYF